Listed below are T cell receptor beta chains from one sample, sequenced in a study of identical twins. MiXCR, run by TCRdb on the 5' RACE reads, gives a single entry per CDR3 protein. Of hundreds of thousands of distinct CDR3 sequences listed, roughly 18% are singletons. This sample also belongs to another study, concerning T cells expressing NK-cell markers.

Sequenced material: PBMCs. The receptors come from a woman aged 18 to 35 in good health. Both conserved end residues are part of each CDR3. A D gene is named only where the DNA matches it firmly. Not all rows give a size; the values are once, few, many and, for expanded clones, a class.

v_call	d_call	j_call	clone_size	cdr3_aa	cdr3_nt
TRBV7-9	.	TRBJ1-4	many	CASSPQGGGEKLFF	TGTGCCAGCAGCCCGCAGGGAGGAGGAGAAAAACTGTTTTTT
TRBV5-6	.	TRBJ2-7	.	CASSWDTEQYF	TGTGCCAGCAGCTGGGACACCGAGCAGTACTTC
TRBV27	.	TRBJ2-7	few	CATGRGMYEQYF	TGTGCCACTGGCAGGGGAATGTACGAGCAGTACTTC
TRBV3-1	TRBD2	TRBJ2-1	.	CASSYNPGLAGGEQFF	TGTGCCAGCAGCTATAATCCGGGACTAGCGGGAGGTGAGCAGTTCTTC
TRBV11-2	.	TRBJ1-4	few	CASSAGVEKWKLFF	TGTGCCAGCAGCGCAGGGGTGGAGAAATGGAAACTGTTTTTT
TRBV2	TRBD2	TRBJ2-1	few	CASSASGRAGEQFF	TGTGCCAGCAGTGCTAGCGGGAGGGCCGGTGAGCAGTTCTTC
TRBV29-1	.	TRBJ2-5	.	CSVSRDDPQYF	TGCAGCGTTTCCCGGGACGACCCCCAGTACTTC
TRBV5-5	.	TRBJ2-7	.	CASSLGTIDEQYF	TGTGCCAGCAGCTTGGGGACTATAGACGAGCAGTACTTC
TRBV12-3/TRBV12-4	TRBD1	TRBJ1-1	many	CASSNRRGIANTEAFF	TGTGCCAGCAGCAACCGCAGGGGGATAGCGAACACTGAAGCTTTCTTT
TRBV7-8	.	TRBJ1-3	many	CASSFPAGHLSGNTIYF	TGTGCCAGCAGCTTCCCAGCCGGACACCTCTCTGGAAACACCATATATTTT
TRBV24-1	TRBD2	TRBJ2-3	few	CATSESPGLAGVGDTQYF	TGTGCCACCAGTGAATCCCCGGGACTAGCGGGGGTAGGGGATACGCAGTATTTT
TRBV2	TRBD2	TRBJ2-5	.	CASRLAGGSETQYF	TGTGCCAGCAGGCTAGCGGGAGGGTCGGAGACCCAGTACTTC
TRBV3-1	TRBD2	TRBJ2-1	few	CASSHSGRAFAEQFF	TGTGCCAGCAGCCATAGCGGGAGGGCCTTTGCTGAGCAGTTCTTC
TRBV29-1	TRBD1	TRBJ1-1	.	CSVESGDRIVPEAFF	TGCAGCGTTGAAAGCGGGGACAGGATCGTCCCTGAAGCTTTCTTT
TRBV12-3/TRBV12-4	.	TRBJ2-1	.	CASSFRDLNEQFF	TGTGCCAGCAGTTTCCGGGACCTCAATGAGCAGTTCTTC
TRBV5-1	.	TRBJ2-1	.	CASTGFDNEQFF	TGCGCCAGCACTGGGTTTGACAATGAGCAGTTCTTC
TRBV7-2	.	TRBJ1-6	many	CASSPLWSPLHF	TGTGCCAGCAGCCCCCTTTGGTCACCCCTCCACTTT
TRBV27	TRBD1	TRBJ2-7	.	CASSLLDRGRAYEQYF	TGTGCCAGCAGTTTATTGGACAGGGGTCGAGCCTACGAGCAGTACTTC
TRBV5-6	TRBD1	TRBJ2-1	few	CASSYVQTGTGHNEQFF	TGTGCCAGCAGCTACGTACAGACCGGGACAGGGCACAATGAGCAGTTCTTC
TRBV7-8	.	TRBJ2-5	.	CASSHKALGETQYF	TGTGCCAGCAGTCATAAAGCGTTAGGAGAGACCCAGTACTTC
TRBV20-1	.	TRBJ1-5	few	CSAQGSNSNQPQHF	TGCAGTGCCCAAGGCAGTAATAGCAATCAGCCCCAGCATTTT
TRBV2	.	TRBJ1-2	.	CASSDQRSGYYGYTF	TGTGCCAGCAGTGACCAGCGTTCGGGATACTATGGCTACACCTTC
TRBV7-6	.	TRBJ2-5	few	CASSLLPQETQYF	TGTGCCAGCAGCTTATTGCCTCAAGAGACCCAGTACTTC
TRBV20-1	.	TRBJ2-1	many	CSARATVNEQFF	TGCAGTGCTAGGGCGACAGTAAATGAGCAGTTCTTC
TRBV7-2	TRBD2	TRBJ2-2	few	CASSLNSGRVSGELFF	TGTGCCAGCAGCTTAAATAGCGGGAGAGTTAGTGGGGAGCTGTTTTTT
TRBV5-1	.	TRBJ2-5	.	CASSSTSSGETQYF	TGTGCCAGCAGTTCCACTAGCTCCGGAGAGACCCAGTACTTC
TRBV4-3	.	TRBJ2-7	few	CASSQDKRKGSYEQYF	TGCGCCAGCAGCCAAGATAAGCGGAAGGGCTCCTACGAGCAGTACTTC
TRBV12-3/TRBV12-4	TRBD1	TRBJ1-5	many	CASSSIQGVHNQPQHF	TGTGCCAGCAGTTCCATACAGGGGGTGCACAATCAGCCCCAGCATTTT
TRBV9	.	TRBJ2-3	few	CASSPRTPTDTQYF	TGTGCCAGCAGCCCCCGGACTCCCACAGATACGCAGTATTTT
TRBV29-1	.	TRBJ2-3	few	CSVLPGLYTDTQYF	TGCAGCGTTTTGCCGGGACTGTACACAGATACGCAGTATTTT